Listed here are 26 T cell receptor beta chains from one sample, sequenced in a study of graft-versus-host responses after intestinal transplantation. Only in-frame clones appear in the TCRdb table, and some are missing; sequencing was by immunoSEQ multiplex PCR. The sample yields around 26,000 clones, approximately 94% seen once. Sequenced material: PBMCs, taken 156 days after intestinal transplant. These receptors were taken from a human patient who received an intestinal transplant, so some T cells may come from the graft donor.

The CDR3 loop is CASSLWASGGGGDEQFF. The CDR3 region has the DNA TGTGCCAGCAGTTTATGGGCTAGCGGGGGAGGAGGTGATGAGCAGTTCTTC. This sequence joins TRBV27 and TRBJ2-1; 10 positions agree with TRBD2. Germline V gene data show CDR1 as MNHEY and CDR2 as SMNVEV (reference sequence). With 1 base clipped from V and 8 bases from J, the junction kept 11 bases outside the gene matches. This CDR3 region has 17 residues.

The chain is built from TRBV6-5 and TRBJ2-1; D is ambiguous. The CDR3 loop spans 13 amino acids. V lost 3 bases to trimming and J lost 8 bases, with 11 bases between them. From germline, CDR1 is MNHEY and CDR2 SVGAGI. The CDR3 spells CASSYSLLHEQFF. CDR3 coding DNA: TGTGCCAGCAGTTATTCGTTATTACATGAGCAGTTCTTC.

The V call is TRBV5-3, the J call TRBJ1-1; no clear D gene. TRBV5-3 is an ORF; its function is uncertain. CDR3 size: 13 residues. Trimming removed 0 bases from V and 4 bases from J, with 7 bases in between. CDR3: CARSLGTITEAFF. The CDR3 region has the DNA TGTGCCAGAAGCTTGGGCACAATCACTGAAGCTTTCTTT.

The gene calls are TRBV4-1 and TRBJ1-6; D ambiguous. Deletions cut 0 bases from V and 9 bases from J, with 3 bases between. CDR1 and CDR2 from the germline V gene are MGHRA and YSYEKL. CDR3 size: 12 residues. CDR3 protein: CASSQDSSPLHF. The CDR3 DNA reads as TGCGCCAGCAGCCAAGATAGTTCACCCCTCCACTTT.

V is TRBV5-1 and J is TRBJ2-7; weak D call: TRBD2 (5 bases). This CDR3 region has 14 residues. Germline V gene sequence: CDR1 SGHRS, CDR2 YFSETQ. V was trimmed by 2 bases and J by 7 bases, leaving 16 bases between them. Written as DNA, the CDR3 is TGCGCCAGCAGCTTTCTCGGGAACGGCGAAGAGCAGTACTTC. Amino acids: CASSFLGNGEEQYF. Drawing the rest from reference TRBV5-1 and TRBJ2-7, the complete variable domain is KAGVTQTPRYLIKTRGQQVTLSCSPISGHRSVSWYQQTPGQGLQFLFEYFSETQRNKGNFPGRFSGRQFSNSRSEMNVSTLELGDSALYLCASSFLGNGEEQYFGPGTRLTVT.

In this sample, this clone turned up once. This chain connects TRBV7-6 to TRBJ2-7; TRBD1 matches 7 bases. The CDR3 runs 19 residues. The trim removed 2 bases at V and 4 bases at J, leaving 20 bases unmatched. Germline V gene lookup returns CDR1 SGHVS and CDR2 FNYEAQ. CDR3 sequence reads: CASSLRPGFSGDRDYEQYF. The CDR3 nucleotides read TGTGCCAGCAGCTTACGACCCGGGTTTTCTGGGGACAGAGATTACGAGCAGTACTTC.

This chain uses TRBV9 with TRBJ2-7; D remains unclear. CDR1 and CDR2 (germline): SGDLS, YYNGEE. CDR3 length equals 14 residues. V shed 0 bases and J shed 6 bases, with 13 bases lying between them. The CDR3 spells CASSVGGTPIEQYF. The CDR3 bases are TGTGCCAGCAGCGTAGGAGGAACCCCCATCGAGCAGTACTTC.

This clone was counted once. The gene calls are TRBV6-1 and TRBJ2-7, with 10 bases fitting TRBD2. The CDR3 is 19 residues long. Per the germline V gene, CDR1 is MNHNS and CDR2 is SASEGT. The V gene end was trimmed by 0 bases and the J gene end by 2 bases; junction bases not matched to a gene: 13. CDR3 sequence (DNA): TGTGCCAGCAGTGAAGCGCGGCTAGCGGGAGTATTTGACCCCTACGAGCAGTACTTC. Residues: CASSEARLAGVFDPYEQYF.

The rearrangement uses TRBV28 and TRBJ2-1, with D uncertain. The CDR3 consists of 11 residues. The V gene lost 7 bases and the J gene lost 3 bases, with 4 bases spanning the gap. Germline values: CDR1 MDHEN, CDR2 SYDVKM. CDR3 in amino acids: CASIRYNEQFF. CDR3 DNA: TGTGCCAGCATTCGCTACAATGAGCAGTTCTTC.

This chain connects TRBV9 to TRBJ2-2; TRBD1 is a possible D gene (5 bases). The CDR3 sequence is 15 residues long. Germline V gene sequence: CDR1 SGDLS, CDR2 YYNGEE. V shed 3 bases and J shed 7 bases, with 16 bases lying between them. DNA of the CDR3: TGTGCCAGCAGCGCCCCCTCAGGGTGGGGCGGGGAGCTGTTTTTT. This encodes CASSAPSGWGGELFF.

This chain uses TRBV6-1 with TRBJ2-3; D is possibly TRBD2 (6 bases). Germline V gene lookup returns CDR1 MNHNS and CDR2 SASEGT. V dropped 3 bases and J dropped 0 bases, with 13 bases sitting between them. The CDR3 consists of 16 residues. The CDR3 region is CASSDLGGASTDTQYF. DNA for the CDR3: TGTGCCAGCAGTGATCTCGGAGGGGCGAGCACAGATACGCAGTATTTT.

The J gene is TRBJ2-4, the V gene TRBV7-9; D is possibly TRBD2 (6 bases). The CDR3 is made up of 13 amino acids. From germline, CDR1 is SEHNR and CDR2 FQNEAQ (reference sequence). V lost 1 base and J lost 15, with 16 bases in between. CDR3 residues: CASSLVGTEVWYF. Here the CDR3 DNA reads TGTGCCAGCAGCTTAGTAGGGACTGAAGTCTGGTACTTC.

V and J are TRBV6-5 and TRBJ2-7; TRBD2 matches at 7 bases. CDR1 MNHEY and CDR2 SVGAGI come from the germline V gene. Trimming cost V 6 bases and J 0 bases; bases outside gene matches: 8. The CDR3 is 15 residues long. The CDR3 bases are TGTGCCAGCAGCCAGCGGGGTACGATCTCCTACGAGCAGTACTTC. Translating it yields CASSQRGTISYEQYF.

This clone was seen once. This sequence joins TRBV7-8 and TRBJ2-1; 8 nucleotides line up with TRBD1. This CDR3 spans 14 amino acids. V lost 7 bases and J lost 5; bases outside the gene matches: 7. Germline-derived CDR1 and CDR2 are SGHVS and FQNEAQ. CDR3 DNA: TGTGCCAGCATTGCAGGGGGCGGACACAATGAGCAGTTCTTC. Protein product: CASIAGGGHNEQFF.

This chain joins TRBV11-2 and TRBJ2-3; 14 bases are a match to TRBD2. Germline V gene sequence: CDR1 SGHAT, CDR2 FQNNGV. Trimming took 0 bases from V and 3 from J; bases not matched to a gene: 8. The CDR3 sequence is 19 residues long. The CDR3 protein is CASSLDPRTSGRRTDTQYF. Written as DNA, the CDR3 is TGTGCCAGCAGCTTAGATCCCCGGACTAGCGGGAGGAGAACAGATACGCAGTATTTT.

This chain links TRBV5-6 with TRBJ1-6; D gene ambiguous. V dropped 1 base and J dropped 6 bases, with 14 bases sitting between them. Germline values: CDR1 SGHDT, CDR2 YYEEEE. The CDR3 is 16 residues long. CDR3 sequence: CASSLSTGSLNSPLHF. The CDR3 nucleotides read TGTGCCAGCAGCTTGTCGACGGGTAGTCTTAATTCACCCCTCCACTTT.

The rearrangement joins TRBV13 to TRBJ2-3; D may correspond to TRBD1 or TRBD2 (6 bases each). V lost 5 bases and J lost 4, with 16 bases in between. The CDR3 is made up of 15 amino acids. Looked up from germline, CDR1 is PRHDT and CDR2 is FYEKMQ (reference sequence). CDR3 amino acids: CASSRRGPGADTQYF. In DNA, the CDR3 is TGTGCCAGCAGCCGACGGGGGCCTGGCGCAGATACGCAGTATTTT.

The chain couples TRBV9 to TRBJ1-3, with 12 bases aligning to TRBD1. The germline V gene encodes CDR1 SGDLS and CDR2 YYNGEE. Trimming took 3 bases from V and 0 from J; bases not matched to a gene: 4. This CDR3 has 17 amino acids. Written as DNA, the CDR3 is TGTGCCAGCAGCGAACCGGGACAGGGGGCCTCTGGAAACACCATATATTTT. Translation gives CASSEPGQGASGNTIYF.

This chain connects TRBV6-8 to TRBJ2-5; possibly TRBD2 for D (6 bases). The CDR3 contains 16 residues. Trimming left V 6 bases short and J 3 bases short, with 20 bases between. CDR1 MNHGY and CDR2 SAAAGT come from the germline V gene. CDR3 nucleotides: TGTGCCAGCAGCGACCCTAAGACTAGAGGAGAAGAGACCCAGTACTTC. Protein sequence: CASSDPKTRGEETQYF.

The J gene is TRBJ1-1, the V gene TRBV19; D not resolved. The germline V gene encodes CDR1 LNHDA and CDR2 SQIVND (reference sequence). The CDR3 is 13 amino acids. The V and J ends lost 1 base and 1 base respectively, with 4 bases between them. The CDR3 loop is CASSIVRNTEAFF. The CDR3 DNA follows: TGTGCCAGTAGTATAGTCAGGAACACTGAAGCTTTCTTT.

V and J are TRBV7-2 and TRBJ2-2; TRBD1 matches at 7 bases. The CDR3 length is 14 residues. The V gene's germline CDR1 is SGHTA and CDR2 FQGNSA. V trimming: 6 bases; J trimming: 4 bases; junction bases outside the gene matches: 5. CDR3 amino acids: CASSSYRGTGELFF. The DNA for the CDR3 is TGTGCCAGCAGTAGTTACAGGGGCACCGGGGAGCTGTTTTTT.

This sequence joins TRBV29-1 and TRBJ1-2, with 10 bases fitting TRBD1. The CDR3 is 13 residues long. The germline CDR1 and CDR2 sequences are SQVTM and ANQGSEA. V dropped 7 bases and J dropped 6; count of bases not matched to a gene: 8. In DNA form, the CDR3 reads TGCAGCGCCTTCACCGGGACAGGGGATGGCTACACCTTC. It codes for CSAFTGTGDGYTF. Drawing the rest from reference TRBV29-1 and TRBJ1-2, the complete variable domain is SAVISQKPSRDICQRGTSLTIQCQVDSQVTMMFWYRQQPGQSLTLIATANQGSEATYESGFVIDKFPISRPNLTFSTLTVSNMSPEDSSIYLCSAFTGTGDGYTFGSGTRLTVV.

The chain couples TRBV7-2 to TRBJ2-5, with D maybe TRBD2 (5 bases). CDR3 size: 13 residues. Germline assignment: CDR1 SGHTA and CDR2 FQGNSA. Between the trimmed V and J ends, which lost 4 bases and 2 bases, there was a span of 8 bases. As DNA, the CDR3 is TGTGCCAGCAGCTCGCAGCGGCAAGAGACCCAGTACTTC. Encoded protein: CASSSQRQETQYF.

The J gene is TRBJ2-7, the V gene TRBV5-1; D assignment may be TRBD1 or TRBD2 (6 bases each). CDR3 length equals 16 residues. Germline V gives CDR1 SGHRS, CDR2 YFSETQ. Trimming removed 1 base at V and 3 bases at J, with 17 bases between. CDR3 bases: TGCGCCAGCAGCTTGCTGGACAGCCGGGAGCACTACGAGCAGTACTTC. Protein product: CASSLLDSREHYEQYF. Complete variable domain (other parts from reference TRBV5-1 and TRBJ2-7): KAGVTQTPRYLIKTRGQQVTLSCSPISGHRSVSWYQQTPGQGLQFLFEYFSETQRNKGNFPGRFSGRQFSNSRSEMNVSTLELGDSALYLCASSLLDSREHYEQYFGPGTRLTVT.

V gene TRBV6-5 combines with J gene TRBJ1-5; no firm D call. The germline V and J ends were trimmed by 6 bases and 2 bases, with 8 bases remaining between them. CDR1 and CDR2 (germline): MNHEY, SVGAGI. The CDR3 spans 13 residues. CDR3 coding DNA: TGTGCCAGCAGACAATATGGCAATCAGCCCCAGCATTTT. It yields the protein CASRQYGNQPQHF.

In the case of this clone: At one end the junction does not follow the germline gene, possibly because of a read error. The chain links TRBV15 to TRBJ2-7; unclear D gene. The CDR3 consists of 14 residues. Germline V gives CDR1 LNHNV, CDR2 YYDKDF (reference sequence). CDR3 nucleotides: TGTGCCACCAGCCCACGGGTGGTAGCCTATGAGCAGTACTTC. Amino acids: CATSPRVVAYEQYF.